The clone carrying this T cell receptor beta chain showed up just a few times. This sample was included in a study of shared clonotypes between healthy human individuals. Germline V lookup: CDR1 MNHEY, CDR2 SMNVEV (reference sequence). The CDR3 contains 11 residues. V was shortened by 6 bases and J by 6 bases, with 5 bases between the two germline ends. All participating donors were Caucasian adults from Nashville, Tennessee. Using immunoSEQ multiplex PCR, the repertoire was profiled, and TCRdb retains in-frame clones only, with some absent. Here the sample spans about 1 million clones, approximately 70% being singletons.

This TCR was sampled from a young man in good health. This rearrangement joins TRBV27 to TRBJ2-2; D is undetermined. The sample comprised memory CD4+ T cells sorted from blood. Subset here: CD45RA-negative fraction. The CDR3 sequence: CASSGSGELFF. CDR3 nucleotide sequence: TGTGCCAGCAGCGGGTCCGGGGAGCTGTTTTTT.